This paragraph covers one T cell receptor beta chain sequence. Its cognate antigen is unknown. This sample stems from a study of cytomegalovirus exposure and HLA in healthy donors. Germline CDR1 reads LNHDA; CDR2 reads SQIVND (reference sequence). The CDR3 covers 13 residues. Broader study findings: A later analysis reportedly found fewer N-insertions in an Asian-associated ancestry cluster than the roughly 680-donor mean.

PCR was performed using 60 Vbeta and 13 Jbeta primers. The repertoire was sequenced with immunoSEQ multiplex PCR; TCRdb's copy has only in-frame clones and lacks some. Among 250,000 to 350,000 clones listed, roughly 88% were seen once. The chain joins TRBV19 to TRBJ2-2; TRBD2 is a possible D gene (6 bases). This clonotype originated in a middle-aged man in good health and CMV-seropositive. Sequenced sample: PBMCs. The CDR3 bases are TGTGTCGTCGGGAGCTACGGCACCGGGGAGCTGTTTTTT. Amino acids: CVVGSYGTGELFF.